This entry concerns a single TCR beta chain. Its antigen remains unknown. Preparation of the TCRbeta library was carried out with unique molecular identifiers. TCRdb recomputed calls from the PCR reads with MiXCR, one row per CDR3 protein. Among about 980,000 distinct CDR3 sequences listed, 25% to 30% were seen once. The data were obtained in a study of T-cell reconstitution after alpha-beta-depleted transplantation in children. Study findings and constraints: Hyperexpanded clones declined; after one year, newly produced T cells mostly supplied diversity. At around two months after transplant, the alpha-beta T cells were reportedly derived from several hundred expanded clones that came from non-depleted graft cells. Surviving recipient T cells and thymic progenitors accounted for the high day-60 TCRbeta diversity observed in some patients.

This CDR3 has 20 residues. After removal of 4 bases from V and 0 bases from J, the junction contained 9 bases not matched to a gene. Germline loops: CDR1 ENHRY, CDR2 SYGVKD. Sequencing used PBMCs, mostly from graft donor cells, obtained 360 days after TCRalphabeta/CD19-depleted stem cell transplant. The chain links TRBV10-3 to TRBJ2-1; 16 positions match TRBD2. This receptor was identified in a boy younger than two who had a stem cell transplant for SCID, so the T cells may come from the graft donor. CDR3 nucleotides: TGTGCCATCAGTGGCTCTGGGGGACTAGCGGGGGGGAACTCCTACAATGAGCAGTTCTTC. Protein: CAISGSGGLAGGNSYNEQFF.